The rows below give T cell receptor beta chains drawn from one sample of a study of blood T cells in healthy people across ages. TCRdb called the 5' RACE reads again in MiXCR, with one record for every CDR3 protein. The data hold roughly 800,000 distinct CDR3 sequences, with 58% observed a single time. The source material was blood. Receptors were obtained from a man aged 30 to 45 in good health. The CDR3 runs from the conserved cysteine through the conserved F or W. The order of the fields is V gene, J gene, D gene, clone size, CDR3 DNA, CDR3 protein. A D gene is named only where the DNA matches it firmly. Clone size is shown for a subset of rows, as once, few, many or a class of expanded clone.

V gene: TRBV7-9; J gene: TRBJ2-1; D gene: TRBD1; clone size: few; CDR3 DNA: TGTGCCAGCAGCTCGGACAGGTTGGCCCCGGATGAGCAGTTCTTC; CDR3 protein: CASSSDRLAPDEQFF
V gene: TRBV4-2; J gene: TRBJ1-2; D gene: TRBD1; clone size: .; CDR3 DNA: TGTGCCAGCAGCCGACAGGGGGGGAACTATGGCTACACCTTC; CDR3 protein: CASSRQGGNYGYTF
V gene: TRBV10-3; J gene: TRBJ1-1; D gene: .; clone size: .; CDR3 DNA: TGTGCCATCACCGACAAGAACACTGAAGCTTTCTTT; CDR3 protein: CAITDKNTEAFF
V gene: TRBV12-3/TRBV12-4; J gene: TRBJ2-3; D gene: TRBD1; clone size: .; CDR3 DNA: TGTGCCAGCACCCCAGGGTGGACAGGAGATACGCAGTATTTT; CDR3 protein: CASTPGWTGDTQYF
V gene: TRBV27; J gene: TRBJ2-6; D gene: TRBD1; clone size: .; CDR3 DNA: TGTGCCAGCAGACGGACAGGCACTGGGGCCAACGTCCTGACTTTC; CDR3 protein: CASRRTGTGANVLTF
V gene: TRBV21-1; J gene: TRBJ2-7; D gene: .; clone size: .; CDR3 DNA: TGTGCCAGCAGCAATGGGGGACGGTCGTTTCCCTACGAGCAGTACTTC; CDR3 protein: CASSNGGRSFPYEQYF
V gene: TRBV7-9; J gene: TRBJ2-3; D gene: .; clone size: .; CDR3 DNA: TGTGCCAGCAGCTCCGGTTGTCTAGAGCGGGGCACAGATACGCAGTATTTT; CDR3 protein: CASSSGCLERGTDTQYF
V gene: TRBV7-2; J gene: TRBJ1-2; D gene: TRBD1; clone size: many; CDR3 DNA: TGTGCCAGCAGCTCGCCGGACAGGGACTACACCTTC; CDR3 protein: CASSSPDRDYTF
V gene: TRBV28; J gene: TRBJ1-1; D gene: .; clone size: .; CDR3 DNA: TGTGCCAGCAGGAGGAACGCTGAAGCTTTCTTT; CDR3 protein: CASRRNAEAFF
V gene: TRBV20-1; J gene: TRBJ1-5; D gene: .; clone size: .; CDR3 DNA: TGCAGTGTCCCTCCCCCCTTTGGGGGCTTAGGCCCCAATCAGCCCCAGCATTTT; CDR3 protein: CSVPPPFGGLGPNQPQHF
V gene: TRBV11-2; J gene: TRBJ1-2; D gene: .; clone size: .; CDR3 DNA: TGTGCCAGCAGCTTAGGAGGGGACCTGAGTGGCTACACCTTC; CDR3 protein: CASSLGGDLSGYTF
V gene: TRBV4-2; J gene: TRBJ2-5; D gene: TRBD2; clone size: once; CDR3 DNA: TGTGCCAGCAGCCAAGGACTAGCAGGAGACAATGAGCAGTACTTC; CDR3 protein: CASSQGLAGDNEQYF
V gene: TRBV20-1; J gene: TRBJ2-3; D gene: TRBD2; clone size: .; CDR3 DNA: TGCAGTGCGAGAGCGGGGGGAGGGGCAGATACGCAGTATTTT; CDR3 protein: CSARAGGGADTQYF
V gene: TRBV20-1; J gene: TRBJ2-7; D gene: .; clone size: .; CDR3 DNA: TGCAGTGCTAAAGTTCGGACAGTAACTACCTACGAGCAGTACTTC; CDR3 protein: CSAKVRTVTTYEQYF
V gene: TRBV29-1; J gene: TRBJ2-7; D gene: TRBD2; clone size: .; CDR3 DNA: TGCAGCGTCTCCGGGGCTAGCGGGGGGCGAGCCTACGAGCAGTACTTC; CDR3 protein: CSVSGASGGRAYEQYF
V gene: TRBV3-1; J gene: TRBJ1-1; D gene: .; clone size: .; CDR3 DNA: TGTGCCAGCAGCCAATCGGGTTTACCTGAAACTTTCTTT; CDR3 protein: CASSQSGLPETFF
V gene: TRBV12-3/TRBV12-4; J gene: TRBJ2-1; D gene: TRBD1; clone size: .; CDR3 DNA: TGTGCCAGCAGCAAGAACAGGGGGCGAGACAATGAGCAGTTCTTC; CDR3 protein: CASSKNRGRDNEQFF
V gene: TRBV20-1; J gene: TRBJ1-5; D gene: .; clone size: .; CDR3 DNA: TGCAGTGTGAGCTGGGGGGAAGTAGGTCAGCCCCAGCATTTT; CDR3 protein: CSVSWGEVGQPQHF
V gene: TRBV20-1; J gene: TRBJ1-2; D gene: .; clone size: .; CDR3 DNA: TGCAGTGCCCTCACCAAAGGTGGCTACACCTTC; CDR3 protein: CSALTKGGYTF
V gene: TRBV30; J gene: TRBJ2-1; D gene: .; clone size: .; CDR3 DNA: TGTGCCTGGAGCCTACGGGGATCAATATACAATGAGCAGTTCTTC; CDR3 protein: CAWSLRGSIYNEQFF
V gene: TRBV28; J gene: TRBJ2-7; D gene: .; clone size: few; CDR3 DNA: TGTGCCAGCAGTCTATTTCTGGGCCTTAGTTCCTACGAGCAGTACTTC; CDR3 protein: CASSLFLGLSSYEQYF
V gene: TRBV20-1; J gene: TRBJ2-7; D gene: TRBD1; clone size: few; CDR3 DNA: TGCAGTGCTCCACCCCGGGACAGGTCAGGGCAGCAGTACTTC; CDR3 protein: CSAPPRDRSGQQYF
V gene: TRBV7-2; J gene: TRBJ2-5; D gene: .; clone size: few; CDR3 DNA: TGTGCCAGCAGCCCGAACTTTTTGGAGACCCAGTACTTC; CDR3 protein: CASSPNFLETQYF
V gene: TRBV28; J gene: TRBJ2-7; D gene: .; clone size: few; CDR3 DNA: TGTGCCAGCAGTTCCGGGACGGCGAGCTCCTACGAGCAGTACTTC; CDR3 protein: CASSSGTASSYEQYF
V gene: TRBV25-1; J gene: TRBJ1-1; D gene: .; clone size: .; CDR3 DNA: TGTGCCAGCAGCCCTGGAGGGCTGGGCACTGAAGCTTTCTTT; CDR3 protein: CASSPGGLGTEAFF
V gene: TRBV20-1; J gene: TRBJ2-6; D gene: .; clone size: .; CDR3 DNA: TGCAGTGCTCATGGGGGTACCGGGGCCAACGTCCTGACTTTC; CDR3 protein: CSAHGGTGANVLTF
V gene: TRBV20-1; J gene: TRBJ2-7; D gene: .; clone size: .; CDR3 DNA: TGCAGTGCTAGAGGGCGGGTCCCTGACTACGAGCAGTACTTC; CDR3 protein: CSARGRVPDYEQYF
V gene: TRBV3-1; J gene: TRBJ2-3; D gene: .; clone size: few; CDR3 DNA: TGTGCCAGCAGCCAAGAGGGCGGGGCAGATACGCAGTATTTT; CDR3 protein: CASSQEGGADTQYF
V gene: TRBV5-6; J gene: TRBJ2-3; D gene: TRBD2; clone size: once; CDR3 DNA: TGTGCCAGCAGCCCAACCACTAGCGGGAGCCCAGATACGCAGTATTTT; CDR3 protein: CASSPTTSGSPDTQYF
V gene: TRBV20-1; J gene: TRBJ1-2; D gene: .; clone size: few; CDR3 DNA: TGCAGTGCTAGAGATGGAGGACAGCCCGGCTACACCTTC; CDR3 protein: CSARDGGQPGYTF
V gene: TRBV7-9; J gene: TRBJ2-1; D gene: TRBD1; clone size: .; CDR3 DNA: TGTGCCAGCAGCTTAAGTGGAGGATGGGACAGCAATGAGCAGTTCTTC; CDR3 protein: CASSLSGGWDSNEQFF
V gene: TRBV6-2/TRBV6-3; J gene: TRBJ2-5; D gene: .; clone size: few; CDR3 DNA: TGTGCCAGCAGAGAGCTCGGGGGGACCCAGTACTTC; CDR3 protein: CASRELGGTQYF
V gene: TRBV14; J gene: TRBJ2-1; D gene: TRBD2; clone size: .; CDR3 DNA: TGTGCCAGCAGCCAAGTTGGACTAGCCCTGGATGAGCAGTTCTTC; CDR3 protein: CASSQVGLALDEQFF
V gene: TRBV20-1; J gene: TRBJ1-2; D gene: .; clone size: few; CDR3 DNA: TGCAGTGCTAGAGTCGACAGTATACAAGGCTACACCTTC; CDR3 protein: CSARVDSIQGYTF
V gene: TRBV7-2; J gene: TRBJ2-5; D gene: .; clone size: .; CDR3 DNA: TGTGCCAGCAGCTTAGAGTTCGGTCAGACCCAGTACTTC; CDR3 protein: CASSLEFGQTQYF
V gene: TRBV4-2; J gene: TRBJ1-1; D gene: .; clone size: .; CDR3 DNA: TGTGCCAGCAGCCAATTGGCTAACACTGAAGCTTTCTTT; CDR3 protein: CASSQLANTEAFF
V gene: TRBV7-2; J gene: TRBJ2-1; D gene: .; clone size: few; CDR3 DNA: TGTGCCAGCAGCTTGGCACCTGGGGCCGCCTACAATGAGCAGTTCTTC; CDR3 protein: CASSLAPGAAYNEQFF
V gene: TRBV20-1; J gene: TRBJ2-5; D gene: .; clone size: .; CDR3 DNA: TGCAGTGCTAGTCGTGGCGGGGAGGTCAGGTGGGAGACCCAGTACTTC; CDR3 protein: CSASRGGEVRWETQYF
V gene: TRBV5-1; J gene: TRBJ2-5; D gene: .; clone size: few; CDR3 DNA: TGCGCCAGCAGCGAAGGGTTTGGGGAGACCCAGTACTTC; CDR3 protein: CASSEGFGETQYF
V gene: TRBV4-1; J gene: TRBJ2-3; D gene: TRBD1; clone size: few; CDR3 DNA: TGCGCCAGCAGCCCCGGACAGGGCGACACAGATACGCAGTATTTT; CDR3 protein: CASSPGQGDTDTQYF
V gene: TRBV12-3/TRBV12-4; J gene: TRBJ2-5; D gene: TRBD2; clone size: .; CDR3 DNA: TGTGCCAGCAGTGTCCTAGCGGCCACCCAAGAGACCCAGTACTTC; CDR3 protein: CASSVLAATQETQYF
V gene: TRBV12-3/TRBV12-4; J gene: TRBJ2-5; D gene: TRBD2; clone size: .; CDR3 DNA: TGTGCCAGCAGTGACGTAGCGGGGGGCGGAGAGACCCAGTACTTC; CDR3 protein: CASSDVAGGGETQYF
V gene: TRBV27; J gene: TRBJ2-5; D gene: TRBD2; clone size: .; CDR3 DNA: TGTGCCAGCAGTTTAGTCCCCGGGACTAGCGGGAGACAAGAGACCCAGTACTTC; CDR3 protein: CASSLVPGTSGRQETQYF
V gene: TRBV5-5; J gene: TRBJ2-3; D gene: .; clone size: .; CDR3 DNA: TGTGCCAGCAGCTTGGAGTCCCGCACAGATACGCAGTATTTT; CDR3 protein: CASSLESRTDTQYF
V gene: TRBV29-1; J gene: TRBJ1-2; D gene: .; clone size: .; CDR3 DNA: TGCAGCGTTGAAGATAGCAGCTATGGCTACACCTTC; CDR3 protein: CSVEDSSYGYTF
V gene: TRBV12-3/TRBV12-4; J gene: TRBJ1-1; D gene: .; clone size: .; CDR3 DNA: TGTGCCAGCACCTTGGACGGGCCGGAGGCTTTCTTT; CDR3 protein: CASTLDGPEAFF
V gene: TRBV7-2; J gene: TRBJ2-7; D gene: .; clone size: .; CDR3 DNA: TGTGCCAGCAGCTTAGGGGCGAGGGGCGGGAATAGCGAGCAGTACTTC; CDR3 protein: CASSLGARGGNSEQYF